This is a list of T cell receptor beta chains from one sample in a study of CXCR3-negative and CXCR3-positive naive CD8 T cells. TCRdb reprocessed the 5' RACE reads and reports one entry per CDR3 protein, with no DNA. This sample contains 130,000 or so distinct CDR3 sequences. Sequencing input: naive CXCR3+ CD8+ T cells from blood. The receptors originated from a human donor in good health. Some clones in this sample may be carry-over from other donors' samples. Each CDR3 is given with its conserved first and last residue.

J gene	V gene	CDR3 protein
TRBJ2-7	TRBV7-9	CASSLAGDRKGSYEQYF
TRBJ2-1	TRBV2	CASSETGGNNEQFF
TRBJ2-7	TRBV10-3	CAIRVGTSSEQYF
TRBJ2-4	TRBV5-6	CASSLAVGGMDIQYF
TRBJ2-5	TRBV6-5	CASSYSAGVETQYF
TRBJ2-5	TRBV12-3/TRBV12-4	CASSLTGGGQETQYF
TRBJ1-1	TRBV4-1	CASSQDEDLNTEAFF
TRBJ2-4	TRBV1	CTSSATVGIRDIQYF
TRBJ1-2	TRBV9	CASSVRGLGYTF
TRBJ1-1	TRBV11-2	CASSYTPGQGNTEAFF
TRBJ2-3	TRBV5-1	CASSLVGFADTQYF
TRBJ2-5	TRBV21-1	CASSKARSKETQYF
TRBJ2-1	TRBV13	CASIDLAGGPYEQFF
TRBJ2-5	TRBV29-1	CSWGQYQETQYF
TRBJ2-3	TRBV28	CASSPEAAGNADTQYF
TRBJ2-5	TRBV28	CASLGGQETQYF
TRBJ1-1	TRBV23-1	CASSQIRPKGDTEAFF
TRBJ1-2	TRBV6-6	CASSDSTGYTF
TRBJ2-1	TRBV10-3	CAISESSPRGAYNEQFF
TRBJ2-3	TRBV4-3	CASSQALAGGSDTQYF
TRBJ2-4	TRBV6-1	CASRPLEGEPNIQYF
TRBJ1-6	TRBV4-3	CASSQRGPGTSSYNSPLHF
TRBJ1-5	TRBV28	CASSLSGNSNQPPHF
TRBJ2-7	TRBV28	CASSLTTQGAPYYEQYF
TRBJ2-1	TRBV7-6	CASSPIAGGPYNEQFF
TRBJ2-5	TRBV29-1	CGVPDRETQYF
TRBJ2-7	TRBV20-1	CSISAGVSNEQYF
TRBJ2-1	TRBV9	CASSVGAGNEQFF
TRBJ2-1	TRBV20-1	CSARRSGTSYNEQFF
TRBJ1-3	TRBV7-2	CASSLLYRSGFGNTIYF
TRBJ1-1	TRBV29-1	CSSVKLGGGGNTEAFF
TRBJ2-1	TRBV28	CASSWRGNNEQFF
TRBJ2-2	TRBV4-2	CASRPWALGNTGELFF
TRBJ2-3	TRBV15	CATSREPVLAEITDTQYF
TRBJ2-2	TRBV9	CASSVGNTGELFF
TRBJ2-5	TRBV10-3	CAISDRGQGQETQYF
TRBJ1-5	TRBV5-5	CASSLALGSNQPQHF
TRBJ1-3	TRBV4-3	CASSPGLGSGNTIYF
TRBJ2-7	TRBV12-3/TRBV12-4	CATGQGSHEQYF
TRBJ1-2	TRBV12-3/TRBV12-4	CASSLTGVDGYTF
TRBJ2-3	TRBV29-1	CSAGYTDTQYF